The table lists the clone carrying this TCR beta chain with many counts. Its specificity is unknown. These data come from a study of CD8 T cells in ankylosing spondylitis. Findings and caveats of the study: Relatively rare in peripheral blood, disease-linked clones were also CD8+. For ankylosing spondylitis blood, a TCR beta motif of about 8 highly homologous variants appeared characteristic.

V lost 6 bases and J 2 bases, leaving 17 bases between the germline ends. This CDR3 comprises 17 residues. The germline V gene encodes CDR1 MNHEY and CDR2 SMNVEV (reference sequence). TCRdb re-analysed the 5' RACE reads in MiXCR, keeping a single row per CDR3 protein. The table has under 300,000 distinct CDR3 sequences, roughly a tenth seen once; the top ten hold roughly 2.5%. The clonotype originates from a male donor with ankylosing spondylitis or in good health (not recorded which). Sequenced sample: blood, either unsorted or a sorted T cell fraction (not recorded which). This rearrangement joins TRBV27 to TRBJ2-6, with D perhaps matching TRBD2 (5 bases). Written as DNA, the CDR3 is TGTGCCAGCAGCCCCGAGGGTACGTTGGCTGGGGCCAACGTCCTGACTTTC. Amino acids: CASSPEGTLAGANVLTF.